This T cell receptor (beta chain) derives from a study of T cells in Graves' hyperthyroidism and ophthalmopathy. Whole-study results and caveats: Progression to ophthalmopathy was predicted a median of roughly 6.6 months early. Most expanded thyroid clonotypes above 0.001 also appeared in blood.

In this sample, this clonotype turned up many times. Its antigen is not identified. RNA transcripts yielded amplified TCR beta CDR3 regions. TCR CDR3 regions were first amplified by RT-PCR with HTBI primers. TCRdb re-called the multiplex PCR reads with MiXCR, one entry per CDR3 protein. Found here are more than 550,000 distinct CDR3 sequences, about 18% of them singletons; the top ten hold about a sixth. The V and J ends lost 3 bases and 1 base respectively, with 10 bases between them. This CDR3 contains 15 residues. The sequence derives from a man between 50 and 59 years old with Graves' hyperthyroidism. This chain joins TRBV12-3 or TRBV12-4 and TRBJ1-5, with a possible D match to TRBD1 (5 bases). Material for sequencing was blood. The CDR3 sequence is CASSFKGASNQPQHF. CDR3 coding DNA: TGTGCCAGCAGTTTTAAAGGGGCGAGCAATCAGCCCCAGCATTTT.